The 4 T cell receptor beta chains below come from one sample, sequenced in a study of Ad26.COV2.S vaccination and SARS-CoV-2 variants. Treatment of the sample: 15 to 20 received Ad26.COV2.S at low or high dose, single or two shots; about five received placebo; per-sample allocation not given. Collection of the samples took place on day 63 after the first injection of vaccine or placebo. Sequencing used immunoSEQ multiplex PCR; TCRdb keeps in-frame clones, though not all of them. The sample consists of a few hundred thousand clones, around 90% of them appearing once. The specimen was peripheral blood, collected in a trial of Ad26.COV2.S vaccine versus placebo. These receptors originate from a person aged 18-65 years who received the Ad26.COV2.S COVID-19 vaccine or a placebo.

This clone was detected only once. The J gene is TRBJ2-5, the V gene TRBV7-2, with TRBD2 matching 7 bases. Germline V gene lookup returns CDR1 SGHTA and CDR2 FQGNSA. This CDR3 comprises 14 residues. V trimming: 5 bases; J trimming: 5 bases; junction bases outside the gene matches: 8. The chain's CDR3 is CASSRPGEGETQYF. DNA for the CDR3: TGTGCCAGCAGCCGGCCCGGGGAGGGGGAGACCCAGTACTTC.

This sequence joins TRBV6-2 or TRBV6-3 and TRBJ2-1; TRBD2 might be the D (5 bases). Between the trimmed V and J ends, which lost 5 bases and 0 bases, there was a span of 29 bases. Looked up from germline, CDR1 is MNHEY and CDR2 is SVGEGT. This CDR3 spans 21 amino acids. In nucleotides, the CDR3 is TGTGCCAGCAGTCCAGCGCATGCTATTCCCTATGAGCGGAGCTCCTACAATGAGCAGTTCTTC. This encodes CASSPAHAIPYERSSYNEQFF.

V usage is TRBV10-3 and J usage is TRBJ1-5; perhaps TRBD1 as D (5 bases). Between the trimmed V and J ends, which lost 10 bases and 3 bases, there was a span of 19 bases. Germline assignment: CDR1 ENHRY and CDR2 SYGVKD. The CDR3 contains 15 residues. CDR3 residues: CATHPGGGVNQPQHF. The CDR3 DNA is TGTGCCACCCACCCCGGGGGGGGAGTCAATCAGCCCCAGCATTTT.

The chain uses TRBV7-9 and TRBJ2-7; D is perhaps TRBD2 (6 bases). The V gene lost 4 bases and the J gene lost 2 bases, with 15 bases spanning the gap. The CDR3 extends over 15 amino acids. CDR1 and CDR2 from the germline V gene are SEHNR and FQNEAQ (reference sequence). Written as DNA, the CDR3 is TGTGCCAGCAGCTCTGAGCGGGCGGGGACCTACGAGCAGTACTTC. This codes for CASSSERAGTYEQYF.